This TCR beta chain originates from a study of T cell repertoires in cytomegalovirus infection. About the research overall: Peptides in the study included HLA-C-restricted and HLA-B-restricted CMV epitopes. Public TCR beta signatures were indicative of both CMV infection and a matching HLA type.

As concerns this clonotype: The target antigen is unknown.

The length of the CDR3 is 14 residues. The germline CDR1 and CDR2 sequences are LGHNA and YSLEER. The V gene lost 7 bases and the J gene lost 6 bases, with 15 bases spanning the gap. TCRdb independently ran MiXCR on the reads; one entry per CDR3 protein. This sample has 380,000 or so distinct CDR3 sequences, with approximately 30% found just once. General study results and limits: HLA-C-restricted, CMV-specific TCR beta clonotypes were dominant ex vivo.

Sequenced material: cultured PBMCs, taken from culture after CMV antigen stimulation. The receptor's source is a human donor in good health (CMV status not recorded). Some clones in this sample may be carry-over from other donors' samples. The chain links TRBV4-3 to TRBJ1-4, with a weak D call TRBD1 (5 bases). The chain's CDR3 is CASTGFLGDEKLFF. The CDR3 nucleotides are TGCGCCAGCACCGGATTCTTGGGGGATGAAAAACTGTTTTTT.